This T cell receptor beta chain was retrieved from a study of OX40 agonist ivuxolimab in advanced cancers. Across the study: Patients with hepatocellular carcinoma, melanoma, renal cell or head and neck cancer made up the dose-escalation patients.

Comment on this clone: Its antigen is not identified.

Assay used: immunoSEQ multiplex PCR; TCRdb lists only in-frame clones, some missing. Among 15,000 to 20,000 clones listed, around 93% were seen once. Study observations and caveats: In the 0.1 to 3.0 mg/kg range, CD4+ and CD8+ blood T cells had expanded clonally by week 6.

The sequences come from CD4+ or CD8+ T cells sorted from blood, collected in a trial of the OX40 agonist ivuxolimab. The receptor was derived from an adult with an advanced solid tumor such as melanoma, head and neck, liver or kidney cancer.

CDR3 bases: TGTGCCAGCAGGGACTCCCCCCAGTATGGCTACACCTTC. This sequence encodes CASRDSPQYGYTF. The chain is built from TRBV2 and TRBJ1-2; no clear D gene. The germline gives CDR1 SNHLY, CDR2 FYNNEI. The CDR3 spans 13 residues. The V gene lost 6 bases and the J gene lost 5 bases, with 13 bases spanning the gap.